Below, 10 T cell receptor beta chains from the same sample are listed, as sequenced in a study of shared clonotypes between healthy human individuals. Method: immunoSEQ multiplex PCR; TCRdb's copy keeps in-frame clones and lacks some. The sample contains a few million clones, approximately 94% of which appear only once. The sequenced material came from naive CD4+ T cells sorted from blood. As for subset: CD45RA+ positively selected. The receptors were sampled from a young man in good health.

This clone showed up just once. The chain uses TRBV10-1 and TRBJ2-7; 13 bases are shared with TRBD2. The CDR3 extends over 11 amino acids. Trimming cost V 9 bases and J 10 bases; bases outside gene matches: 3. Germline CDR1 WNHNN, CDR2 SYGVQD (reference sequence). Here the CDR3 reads CASGTSGEQYF. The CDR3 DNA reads TGCGCCAGTGGGACTAGCGGGGAACAGTACTTC.

The CDR3 nucleotides read TGTGCCAGCAGAACTTTACCCCGAGACAGGGGGCGCTGGGGGGGCTACACCTTC. It is translated as CASRTLPRDRGRWGGYTF. The V and J genes are TRBV27 and TRBJ1-2, with 10 bases aligning to TRBD1. Germline V CDR1 and CDR2: MNHEY, SMNVEV (reference sequence). The V and J ends lost 6 bases and 8 bases, in that order; junction bases with no gene match: 21. This CDR3 has 18 amino acids.

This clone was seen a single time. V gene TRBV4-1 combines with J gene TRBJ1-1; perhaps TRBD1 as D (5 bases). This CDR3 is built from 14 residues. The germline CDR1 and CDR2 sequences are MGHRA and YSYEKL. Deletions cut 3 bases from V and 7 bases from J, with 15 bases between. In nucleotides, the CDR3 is TGCGCCAGCAGCCAGCCGGGGGGGAGGGGTGAAGCTTTCTTT. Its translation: CASSQPGGRGEAFF.

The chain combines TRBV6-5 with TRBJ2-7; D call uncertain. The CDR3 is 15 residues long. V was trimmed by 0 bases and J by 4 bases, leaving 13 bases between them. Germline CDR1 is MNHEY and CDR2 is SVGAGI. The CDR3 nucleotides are TGTGCCAGCAGTTACTCCTGGGATTCTGGGTACGAGCAGTACTTC. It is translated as CASSYSWDSGYEQYF.

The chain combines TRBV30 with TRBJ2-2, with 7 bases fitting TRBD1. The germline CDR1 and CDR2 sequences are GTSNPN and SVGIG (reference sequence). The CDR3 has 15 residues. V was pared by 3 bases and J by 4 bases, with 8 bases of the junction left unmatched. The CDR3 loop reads CAWRRGGAGTGELFF. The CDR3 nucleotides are TGTGCCTGGAGAAGAGGGGGCGCGGGCACCGGGGAGCTGTTTTTT.

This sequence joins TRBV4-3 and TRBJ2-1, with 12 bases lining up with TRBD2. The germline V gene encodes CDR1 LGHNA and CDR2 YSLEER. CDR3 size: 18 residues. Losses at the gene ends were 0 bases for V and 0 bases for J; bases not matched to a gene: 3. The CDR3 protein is CASSQEMTSGSSYNEQFF. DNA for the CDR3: TGCGCCAGCAGCCAAGAAATGACTAGCGGGAGCTCCTACAATGAGCAGTTCTTC.

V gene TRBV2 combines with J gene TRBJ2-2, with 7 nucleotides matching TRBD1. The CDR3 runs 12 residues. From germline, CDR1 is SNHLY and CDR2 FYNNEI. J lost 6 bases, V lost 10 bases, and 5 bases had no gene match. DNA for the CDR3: TGTGCCACTAGACAGGGCCCCGGGGAGCTGTTTTTT. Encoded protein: CATRQGPGELFF.

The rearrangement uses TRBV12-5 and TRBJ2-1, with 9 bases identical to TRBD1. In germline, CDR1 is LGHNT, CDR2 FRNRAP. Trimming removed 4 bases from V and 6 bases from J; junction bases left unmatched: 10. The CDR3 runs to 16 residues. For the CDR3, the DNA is TGTGCTAGTGGTTCTGCCCCGGACAGGGGCGGCAATGAGCAGTTCTTC. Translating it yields CASGSAPDRGGNEQFF.

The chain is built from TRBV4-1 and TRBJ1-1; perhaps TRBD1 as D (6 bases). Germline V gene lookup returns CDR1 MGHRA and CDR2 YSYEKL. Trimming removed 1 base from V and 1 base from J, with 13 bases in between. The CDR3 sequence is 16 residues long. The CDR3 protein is CASSQGPWTENTEAFF. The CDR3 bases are TGCGCCAGCAGCCAAGGACCGTGGACAGAGAACACTGAAGCTTTCTTT.

CDR3 protein: CASSTETGRGLAKNIQYF. CDR3 DNA: TGTGCCAGTAGTACCGAGACAGGGAGGGGTTTGGCCAAAAACATTCAGTACTTC. The rearrangement uses TRBV19 and TRBJ2-4, with D possibly called TRBD1 or TRBD2 (7 bases each). This CDR3 has 18 amino acids. The germline V gene encodes CDR1 LNHDA and CDR2 SQIVND (reference sequence). V lost 4 bases and J lost 1, with 20 bases in between.